A single sample gave rise to the 19 T cell receptor beta chains below, sequenced in a study of cytomegalovirus exposure and HLA in healthy donors. Method: immunoSEQ multiplex PCR; TCRdb's copy keeps in-frame clones and lacks some. Of some 130,000 clones in the sample, roughly 87% were seen once. Sequencing was carried out using PBMCs. These receptors all come from a woman between 18 and 29 years old in good health and CMV-seronegative.

V gene TRBV6-5 combines with J gene TRBJ1-1, with 9 positions matching TRBD1. Germline trimming cut 6 bases from V and 11 bases from J; bases unmatched to any gene: 13. CDR3 length: 14 amino acids. The V gene's germline CDR1 is MNHEY and CDR2 SVGAGI. The CDR3 DNA reads TGTGCCAGCAGCCCCCCCGGGACAGGGTATCGGGCTTTCTTT. Its translation is CASSPPGTGYRAFF.

This clone is a singleton in its sample. The V gene is TRBV9, the J gene TRBJ2-1; TRBD1 agrees at 7 bases. This CDR3 has 15 amino acids. Germline V gene lookup returns CDR1 SGDLS and CDR2 YYNGEE. V was clipped by 4 bases and J by 4 bases; unmatched bases: 8. The CDR3, as DNA: TGTGCCAGCAGCTCTGGGACAGTCCTTTACAATGAGCAGTTCTTC. Its protein is CASSSGTVLYNEQFF.

The chain employs TRBV5-1 and TRBJ1-1, with D perhaps TRBD1 (5 bases). The CDR3 length is 14 residues. Germline V CDR1 and CDR2: SGHRS, YFSETQ. The germline V and J ends were trimmed by 3 bases and 2 bases, with 11 bases remaining between them. The CDR3 reads CASSYNRINTEAFF. CDR3 in DNA: TGCGCCAGCAGCTACAACAGGATTAACACTGAAGCTTTCTTT.

This chain joins TRBV19 and TRBJ2-3; TRBD2 matches 9 bases. This CDR3 spans 15 amino acids. From germline, CDR1 is LNHDA and CDR2 SQIVND (reference sequence). V was pared by 4 bases and J by 7 bases, with 9 bases of the junction left unmatched. DNA of the CDR3: TGTGCCAGTAGTACCTCCGGGACTAGCATAAATACGCAGTATTTT. This translates into CASSTSGTSINTQYF. The full variable domain, rest sourced from reference TRBV19 and TRBJ2-3, is DGGITQSPKYLFRKEGQNVTLSCEQNLNHDAMYWYRQDPGQGLRLIYYSQIVNDFQKGDIAEGYSVSREKKESFPLTVTSAQKNPTAFYLCASSTSGTSINTQYFGPGTRLTVL.

This chain links TRBV7-8 with TRBJ2-3, with 12 bases aligning to TRBD2. Germline CDR1 is SGHVS and CDR2 is FQNEAQ. V lost 5 bases and J lost 2; bases outside the gene matches: 8. CDR3 length equals 17 residues. The CDR3 coding sequence is TGTGCCAGCAGCCCGAGACTAGCGGGGGAGATCACAGATACGCAGTATTTT. Protein sequence: CASSPRLAGEITDTQYF.

The V and J genes are TRBV7-8 and TRBJ1-2; 10 bases match TRBD1. V lost 4 bases to trimming and J lost 4 bases; unmatched junction nucleotides: 6. The V gene's germline CDR1 is SGHVS and CDR2 FQNEAQ. The CDR3 loop spans 15 amino acids. The DNA of the CDR3 is TGTGCCAGCAGCTGGGGGGACAGGGGTTTCTATGGCTACACCTTC. Translating gives CASSWGDRGFYGYTF.

The genes are TRBV5-1 and TRBJ1-5; D is undetermined. The V gene's germline CDR1 is SGHRS and CDR2 YFSETQ. The CDR3 sequence is 16 residues long. Deletions cut 0 bases from V and 2 bases from J, with 12 bases between. The chain's CDR3 is CASSLVPGVGNQPQHF. The CDR3 region has the DNA TGCGCCAGCAGCTTGGTGCCGGGTGTTGGCAATCAGCCCCAGCATTTT.

The chain joins TRBV27 to TRBJ1-2; the D gene is possibly TRBD1 (6 bases). The germline V gene has CDR1 MNHEY and CDR2 SMNVEV (reference sequence). This CDR3 is built from 13 residues. Trimming cost V 7 bases and J 8 bases, with 17 bases left between them. The CDR3: CASKKAGGHGYTF. CDR3 coding DNA: TGTGCCAGCAAAAAAGCCGGGGGGCACGGCTACACCTTC.

The V gene is TRBV27, the J gene TRBJ1-1; perhaps TRBD1 as D (6 bases). The CDR3 has 17 residues. Per germline, CDR1 MNHEY and CDR2 SMNVEV (reference sequence). V gave up 6 bases and J gave up 1 base, with 21 bases separating them. The CDR3 here is CASSTLLDRSPNTEAFF. DNA of the CDR3: TGTGCCAGCAGCACCTTACTTGACAGGTCCCCGAACACTGAAGCTTTCTTT.

The chain has TRBV19 and TRBJ2-1, with TRBD1 matching over 9 bases. V lost 6 bases to trimming and J lost 5 bases; unmatched junction nucleotides: 8. Germline CDR1 and CDR2: LNHDA and SQIVND (reference sequence). CDR3 length equals 15 residues. The chain's CDR3 is CASRSWDRVNNEQFF. DNA of the CDR3: TGTGCCAGTAGGAGCTGGGACAGGGTGAACAATGAGCAGTTCTTC.

The chain is built from TRBV28 and TRBJ1-2; D gene unclear. V lost 5 bases and J 8 bases, leaving 12 bases between the germline ends. The CDR3 runs 12 residues. The germline V gene encodes CDR1 MDHEN and CDR2 SYDVKM. CDR3 sequence reads: CASSPQWRGYTF. In DNA, the CDR3 is TGTGCCAGCAGTCCTCAGTGGAGGGGCTACACCTTC.

The gene calls are TRBV7-8 and TRBJ1-2, with D possibly TRBD1 on 5 matching bases. Germline V CDR1 and CDR2: SGHVS, FQNEAQ. The CDR3 totals 14 residues. The germline V and J ends were trimmed by 0 bases and 4 bases, with 9 bases remaining between them. The CDR3 nucleotides are TGTGCCAGCAGCTTAGCGCAGGGAGGCTATGGCTACACCTTC. It encodes CASSLAQGGYGYTF.

The gene calls are TRBV11-2 and TRBJ2-7; TRBD2 matches 7 bases. The length of the CDR3 is 16 residues. J gave up 3 bases and V 5 bases, and 13 bases lay outside the gene matches. The V gene's germline CDR1 is SGHAT and CDR2 FQNNGV. This CDR3 reads CASSGLKAGVVYEQYF. CDR3 in DNA: TGTGCCAGCAGCGGCCTTAAGGCGGGGGTCGTCTACGAGCAGTACTTC.

The J gene is TRBJ2-3, the V gene TRBV13, with TRBD2 matching 11 bases. This CDR3 comprises 15 residues. V dropped 4 bases and J dropped 9; count of bases not matched to a gene: 9. Germline values: CDR1 PRHDT, CDR2 FYEKMQ (reference sequence). CDR3 nucleotides: TGTGCCAGCAGCTGGTTAGCGGGGGGGAACGTCACGCAGTATTTT. Translated, it gives CASSWLAGGNVTQYF.

The V and J genes are TRBV27 and TRBJ1-5; D gene uncertain. CDR1 is MNHEY and CDR2 is SMNVEV in the germline V gene (reference sequence). The CDR3 consists of 14 residues. V gave up 4 bases and J gave up 0 bases, with 7 bases separating them. CDR3 in amino acids: CASSSGDSNQPQHF. CDR3 nucleotides: TGTGCCAGCAGTTCAGGTGATAGCAATCAGCCCCAGCATTTT.

V and J are TRBV6-1 and TRBJ2-1, with 9 bases matching TRBD2. V dropped 4 bases and J dropped 6; count of bases not matched to a gene: 1. Germline V gives CDR1 MNHNS, CDR2 SASEGT. CDR3 length: 13 amino acids. CDR3 DNA sequence: TGTGCCAGCAGTGGACTAGCGGTCAATGAGCAGTTCTTC. As protein: CASSGLAVNEQFF.

This chain links TRBV4-1 with TRBJ1-1; maybe TRBD1 (6 bases). The V end was cut by 6 bases, the J end by 0 bases, with 17 bases between. The CDR3 totals 16 residues. The germline gives CDR1 MGHRA, CDR2 YSYEKL. CDR3 sequence (DNA): TGCGCCAGCAGTCGGGCGGGGGCCCCTATGAACACTGAAGCTTTCTTT. It translates to CASSRAGAPMNTEAFF.

The chain has TRBV6-1 and TRBJ2-4, with a possible D match to TRBD1 (6 bases). V was trimmed by 4 bases and J by 8 bases, leaving 12 bases between them. The CDR3 sequence is 13 residues long. From germline, CDR1 is MNHNS and CDR2 SASEGT. The CDR3 loop reads CASSGTGRDIQYF. In DNA form, the CDR3 reads TGTGCCAGCAGTGGTACAGGGCGGGACATTCAGTACTTC.

The V and J genes are TRBV6-5 and TRBJ1-2; possibly TRBD1 for D (5 bases). This CDR3 is 12 amino acids long. V was clipped by 3 bases and J by 8 bases, with 10 bases between them. CDR1 is MNHEY, CDR2 SVGAGI, per germline. In nucleotides, the CDR3 is TGTGCCAGCAGTTATCAGGGTTTGGGCTACACCTTC. Amino acid sequence: CASSYQGLGYTF.